A selection of T cell receptor beta chains follows, all from one sample in a study of T cell responses to AZD1222 COVID-19 vaccine. Libraries were prepared by immunoSEQ multiplex PCR; TCRdb keeps only in-frame clonotypes and omits some of them. The sample shows around 150,000 clones, about 92% of them seen only once. This specimen consisted of peripheral blood, obtained 28 days after the second AZD1222 dose. The receptors come from an adult who received the AZD1222 COVID-19 vaccine. Each CDR3 is given with its conserved first and last residue. D genes are given only for firm matches. Clone sizes are given selectively: once, few, many, or a class where the clone is expanded.

v_call	clone_size	d_call	cdr3_length	j_call	cdr3_aa	cdr3_nt
TRBV3-1/TRBV3-2	.	TRBD1	15	TRBJ2-7	CASSQLGTGIDEQYF	TGTGCCAGCAGCCAACTCGGGACAGGGATAGACGAGCAGTACTTC
TRBV12-3/TRBV12-4	.	.	12	TRBJ1-3	CASSLGGNTIYF	TGTGCCAGCAGCCTCGGGGGAAACACCATATATTTT
TRBV10-1	.	.	14	TRBJ2-1	CASSLAGTYNEQFF	TGCGCCAGCAGCCTGGCAGGGACCTACAATGAGCAGTTCTTC
TRBV6-5	once	TRBD1	15	TRBJ2-7	CASRLTGQGTYEQYF	TGTGCCAGCAGACTAACGGGACAGGGCACCTACGAGCAGTACTTC
TRBV19	.	.	17	TRBJ1-5	CASSIGRTDHSNQPQHF	TGTGCCAGTAGTATAGGTCGGACAGACCATAGCAATCAGCCCCAGCATTTT
TRBV2	.	.	13	TRBJ1-1	CASNGVANTEAFF	TGTGCCAGCAACGGGGTTGCGAACACTGAAGCTTTCTTT
TRBV11-2	.	.	13	TRBJ1-2	CASSLDPSYGYTF	TGTGCCAGCAGCTTAGATCCGAGCTATGGCTACACCTTC
TRBV7-9	once	.	14	TRBJ1-1	CASSLGRGFTEAFF	TGTGCCAGCAGCTTAGGCAGGGGCTTCACTGAAGCTTTCTTT
TRBV5-8	.	TRBD1	14	TRBJ1-6	CASREDRVFSPLHF	TGTGCCAGCAGGGAGGACAGGGTATTTTCACCCCTCCACTTT
TRBV29-1	.	TRBD1	12	TRBJ1-1	CSVVPGGTEAFF	TGCAGCGTTGTGCCAGGGGGCACTGAAGCTTTCTTT
TRBV30	.	.	11	TRBJ1-3	CACNLGITIYF	TGTGCCTGTAATCTAGGGATCACCATATATTTT
TRBV9	.	.	13	TRBJ1-3	CASRRDSGNTIYF	TGTGCCAGCAGACGTGACTCTGGAAACACCATATATTTT
TRBV11-2	.	.	14	TRBJ2-7	CASSLTDNTYEQYF	TGTGCCAGCAGCTTAACAGATAACACCTACGAGCAGTACTTC
TRBV5-1	.	.	14	TRBJ1-3	CASSLGRVVNTIYF	TGCGCCAGCAGCTTGGGTCGGGTGGTGAACACCATATATTTT
TRBV18	.	TRBD1	13	TRBJ1-4	CASSYGTGEKLFF	TGTGCCAGCTCGTACGGGACAGGGGAAAAACTGTTTTTT
TRBV14	.	TRBD1	15	TRBJ1-2	CASSQGQGQGYGYTF	TGTGCCAGCAGCCAAGGACAGGGACAGGGCTATGGCTACACCTTC
TRBV27	.	.	15	TRBJ1-2	CASSLSRAGAYGYTF	TGTGCCAGCAGTTTATCGAGGGCAGGGGCCTATGGCTACACCTTC
TRBV9	.	.	20	TRBJ1-3	CASSVATWVNSPDSGNTIYF	TGTGCCAGCAGCGTAGCTACATGGGTTAACAGCCCTGACTCTGGAAACACCATATATTTT
TRBV4-1	once	.	12	TRBJ1-1	CASSPPGTEAFF	TGCGCCAGCAGCCCTCCAGGGACTGAAGCTTTCTTT
TRBV19	.	.	15	TRBJ1-2	CASSTRGNDPTRYTF	TGTGCCAGTAGTACCCGTGGCAACGACCCCACCCGCTACACCTTC
TRBV7-9	.	.	15	TRBJ1-2	CASSLQGGGVHGYTF	TGTGCCAGCAGTCTACAGGGTGGTGGGGTGCATGGCTACACCTTC
TRBV7-9	.	.	15	TRBJ1-4	CASSLGSRNTAKLFF	TGTGCCAGCAGCTTAGGTAGCCGTAATACGGCAAAACTGTTTTTT
TRBV4-1	.	.	15	TRBJ1-3	CASSQEGVSGNTIYF	TGCGCCAGCAGCCAAGAGGGGGTCTCGGGAAACACCATATATTTT
TRBV7-2	.	.	15	TRBJ1-1	CASSPSPGTGTEAFF	TGTGCCAGCAGCCCCAGTCCCGGGACGGGGACTGAAGCTTTCTTT
TRBV13	once	TRBD1	15	TRBJ2-3	CASSGYGTGPDTQYF	TGTGCCAGCAGCGGCTACGGGACAGGGCCAGATACGCAGTATTTT
TRBV7-2	.	.	13	TRBJ2-7	CASSLVGGGPQYF	TGTGCCAGCAGCTTAGTTGGGGGAGGCCCGCAGTACTTC
TRBV30	.	.	14	TRBJ1-3	CAWSFGLSGNTIYF	TGTGCCTGGAGTTTTGGGTTGTCTGGAAACACCATATATTTT
TRBV19	.	TRBD1	16	TRBJ1-1	CASRERQGFPHTEAFF	TGTGCCAGTAGGGAGAGACAGGGGTTTCCTCACACTGAAGCTTTCTTT
TRBV5-1	.	.	15	TRBJ2-2	CASSLWASSTGELFF	TGCGCCAGCAGCTTGTGGGCTTCATCCACCGGGGAGCTGTTTTTT
TRBV6-6	.	TRBD1	16	TRBJ1-5	CASSFFGTGRGQPQHF	TGTGCCAGCAGCTTTTTTGGGACAGGGCGAGGTCAGCCCCAGCATTTT
TRBV30	.	.	13	TRBJ1-1	CAWAVWANTEAFF	TGTGCCTGGGCCGTGTGGGCGAACACTGAAGCTTTCTTT
TRBV18	.	.	13	TRBJ2-3	CASSPTGKDTQYF	TGTGCCAGCTCACCAACAGGGAAAGATACGCAGTATTTT
TRBV19	.	TRBD2	17	TRBJ2-2	CASSFSGGRRGTGELFF	TGTGCCAGTAGTTTTAGCGGGGGGAGACGGGGCACCGGGGAGCTGTTTTTT
TRBV5-1	.	TRBD1	14	TRBJ2-7	CASSWGTGVEGQYF	TGCGCCAGCAGCTGGGGGACAGGGGTAGAGGGGCAGTACTTC
TRBV14	.	.	17	TRBJ1-6	CASSQVGFSSYNSPLHF	TGTGCCAGCAGCCAAGTTGGCTTCAGCTCCTATAATTCACCCCTCCACTTT
TRBV5-6	.	TRBD2	14	TRBJ2-1	CASSLAGEYNEQFF	TGTGCCAGCAGCTTAGCGGGGGAGTACAATGAGCAGTTCTTC
TRBV7-9	.	.	15	TRBJ1-2	CASSTNRVTNYGYTF	TGTGCCAGCAGCACCAACAGGGTAACTAACTATGGCTACACCTTC
TRBV4-2	.	TRBD1	14	TRBJ2-1	CASSKGQGDNEQFF	TGTGCCAGCAGCAAGGGTCAGGGGGACAATGAGCAGTTCTTC